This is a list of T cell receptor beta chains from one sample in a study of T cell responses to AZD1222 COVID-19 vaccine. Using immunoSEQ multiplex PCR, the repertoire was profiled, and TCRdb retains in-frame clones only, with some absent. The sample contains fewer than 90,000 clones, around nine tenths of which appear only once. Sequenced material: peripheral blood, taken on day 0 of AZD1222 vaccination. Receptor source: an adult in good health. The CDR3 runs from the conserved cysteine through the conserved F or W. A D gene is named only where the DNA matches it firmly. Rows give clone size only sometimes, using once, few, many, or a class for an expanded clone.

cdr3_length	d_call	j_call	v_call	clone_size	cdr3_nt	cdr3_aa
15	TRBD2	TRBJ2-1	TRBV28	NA	TGTGCCAGCATCAGCGGGGGGGATAATTACAATGAGCAGTTCTTC	CASISGGDNYNEQFF
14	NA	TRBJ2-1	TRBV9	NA	TGTGCCAGCAGCGTGGCCCTAGCCATTAATGAGCAGTTCTTC	CASSVALAINEQFF
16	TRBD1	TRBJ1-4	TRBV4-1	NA	TGCGCCAGCAGCCAGGGGACAGTTGCAACTAATGAAAAACTGTTTTTT	CASSQGTVATNEKLFF
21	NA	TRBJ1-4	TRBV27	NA	TGTGCCAGCAGTCCCGACGGGGCAGGATGGTCTCTTCGAGCAACTAATGAAAAACTGTTTTTT	CASSPDGAGWSLRATNEKLFF
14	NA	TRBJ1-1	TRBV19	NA	TGTGCCAGTAGTATGAAGGGTCGGGGGACTGAAGCTTTCTTT	CASSMKGRGTEAFF
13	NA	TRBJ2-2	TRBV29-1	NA	TGCAGCGGCCAGGACAGAACCACCGGGGAGCTGTTTTTT	CSGQDRTTGELFF
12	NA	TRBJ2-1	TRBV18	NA	TGTGCCAGCTCACCGCAGGGGAATGAGCAGTTCTTC	CASSPQGNEQFF
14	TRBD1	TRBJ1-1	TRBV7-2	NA	TGTGCCAGCAGCTTCGGGACAGTGAACACTGAAGCTTTCTTT	CASSFGTVNTEAFF
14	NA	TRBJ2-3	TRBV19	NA	TGTGCCAGTAGTACCCTGGGACTCTCAGATACGCAGTATTTT	CASSTLGLSDTQYF
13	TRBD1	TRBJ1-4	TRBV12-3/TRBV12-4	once	TGTGCCAGCAGTTACAGGGGTCAGGGAAAACTGTTTTTT	CASSYRGQGKLFF
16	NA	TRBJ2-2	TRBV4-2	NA	TGTGCCAGCAGCCCAAATCAAGGGCGGGCGACCGGGGAGCTGTTTTTT	CASSPNQGRATGELFF
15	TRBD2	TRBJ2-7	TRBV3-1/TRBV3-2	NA	TGTGCCAGCAGCCCGGGCGGGGGGAATTGGTACGAGCAGTACTTC	CASSPGGGNWYEQYF
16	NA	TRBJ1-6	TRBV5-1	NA	TGCGCCAGCAGCATAGGAGCTACCAAGACGAATTCACCCCTCCACTTT	CASSIGATKTNSPLHF
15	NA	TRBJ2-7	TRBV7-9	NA	TGTGCCAGCAGCTTTTCGGCAGGGGCAATCCACGAGCAGTACTTC	CASSFSAGAIHEQYF
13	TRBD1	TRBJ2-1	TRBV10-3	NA	TGTGCCACCGGGGACAGGGCGTACAATGAGCAGTTCTTC	CATGDRAYNEQFF
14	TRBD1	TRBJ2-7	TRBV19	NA	TGTGCCAGTAGTCAACCGGGACAGGGACTGGAGCAGTACTTC	CASSQPGQGLEQYF
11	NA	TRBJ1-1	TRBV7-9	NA	TGTGCCAGCAGCCCAGGGAATGGGGCTTTCTTT	CASSPGNGAFF
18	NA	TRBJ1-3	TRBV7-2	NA	TGTGCCAGCAGCTTTAGCCGACTGACTGAACCTTCTGGAAACACCATATATTTT	CASSFSRLTEPSGNTIYF
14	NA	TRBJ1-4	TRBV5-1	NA	TGCGCCAGCAGCTTGGGACAGGTAGATGAAAAACTGTTTTTT	CASSLGQVDEKLFF
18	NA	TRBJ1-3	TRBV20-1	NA	TGCAGTGCTAGTGCGGCGGGGACACGCCGACTCTCTGGAAACACCATATATTTT	CSASAAGTRRLSGNTIYF
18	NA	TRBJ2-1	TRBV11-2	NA	TGTGCCAGCAGCTTAGCAGGGATTGCGGGACCGCTTCGGAATGAGCAGTTCTTC	CASSLAGIAGPLRNEQFF
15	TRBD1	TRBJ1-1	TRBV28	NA	TGTGCCAGCAGTTTTCCGGGACAGGGCAACACTGAAGCTTTCTTT	CASSFPGQGNTEAFF
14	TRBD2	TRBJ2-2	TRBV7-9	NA	TGTGCCAGCCGGACTAGCGGGCAGACCGGGGAGCTGTTTTTT	CASRTSGQTGELFF
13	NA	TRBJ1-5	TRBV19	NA	TGTGCCAGTAGTATCAGGTTAAGACAGCCCCAGCATTTT	CASSIRLRQPQHF
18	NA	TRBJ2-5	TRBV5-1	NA	TGCGCCAGCAGCTTGGGTCTCGTCTCCAGGGCCCACCAAGAGACCCAGTACTTC	CASSLGLVSRAHQETQYF
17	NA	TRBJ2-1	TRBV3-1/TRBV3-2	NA	TGTGCCAGCAGCCAAGGTACAAGGGCAGCCTCCTACAATGAGCAGTTCTTC	CASSQGTRAASYNEQFF
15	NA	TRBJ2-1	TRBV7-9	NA	TGTGCCAGCAGCGGTGATCGGGGACCTTACAATGAGCAGTTCTTC	CASSGDRGPYNEQFF
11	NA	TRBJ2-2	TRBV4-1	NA	TGCGCCGGAAGGGACTCCCGGGGAGCTGTTTTT	CAGRDSRGAVF
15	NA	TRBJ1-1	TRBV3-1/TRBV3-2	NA	TGTGCCAGCAGCCAAGAGCAGGGTCGGAGACAAAGGGCTTTCTTT	CASSQEQGRRQRAFF
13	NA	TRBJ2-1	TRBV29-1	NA	TGCAGTTCTGGGACGATGGGGGACAATGAGCAGTTCTTC	CSSGTMGDNEQFF
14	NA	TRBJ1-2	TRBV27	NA	TGTGCCAGCAGTTTACACGAGAACAACTATGGCTACACCTTC	CASSLHENNYGYTF
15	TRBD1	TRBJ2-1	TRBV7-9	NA	TGTGCCAGCAGCTCGCGGGGGACAGGGTACAATGAGCAGTTCTTC	CASSSRGTGYNEQFF
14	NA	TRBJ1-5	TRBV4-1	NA	TGCGCCAGCAGCCTAGATTCGAGCAATCAGCCCCAGCATTTT	CASSLDSSNQPQHF
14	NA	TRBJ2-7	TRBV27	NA	TGTGCCAGCAGCCCCAGACAGCAATTCTACGAGCAGTACTTC	CASSPRQQFYEQYF
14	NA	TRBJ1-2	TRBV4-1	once	TGCGCCAGCAGCCAAGGCCAAGCTAACTATGGCTACACCTTC	CASSQGQANYGYTF
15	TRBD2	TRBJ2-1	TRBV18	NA	TGTGCCAGCTCACCACGAGCGGGAGTCGACAATGAGCAGTTCTTC	CASSPRAGVDNEQFF
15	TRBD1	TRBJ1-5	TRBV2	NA	TGTGCCAGCAGTGCCCAGGGACAGAGGCTAGAGCCCCAGCATTTT	CASSAQGQRLEPQHF
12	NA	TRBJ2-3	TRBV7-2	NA	TGTGCCAGCAGCTCCTACACAGATACGCAGTATTTT	CASSSYTDTQYF
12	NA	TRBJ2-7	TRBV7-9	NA	TGTGCCAGCAGCCCGACCGGTTACGAGCAGTACTTC	CASSPTGYEQYF
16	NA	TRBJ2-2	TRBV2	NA	TGTGCCAGCAAGTTAGGCGGGACCGGAAACACCGGGGAGCTGTTTTTT	CASKLGGTGNTGELFF
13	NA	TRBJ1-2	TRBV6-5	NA	TGTGCCAGTAAATCCGGGTTACTCTATGGCTACACCTTC	CASKSGLLYGYTF
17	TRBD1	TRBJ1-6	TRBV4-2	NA	TGTGCCAGCAGCCAAGCCTCGACAGGGGGCATGGGTCCACCCCTCCACTTT	CASSQASTGGMGPPLHF
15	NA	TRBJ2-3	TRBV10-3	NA	TGTGCCATCAGTGAGTCAGGAGGGGCTGCAGATACGCAGTATTTT	CAISESGGAADTQYF
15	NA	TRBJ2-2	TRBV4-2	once	TGTGCCAGCAGCCAAGATCACGGGGAAAACGGGGAGCTGTTTTTT	CASSQDHGENGELFF
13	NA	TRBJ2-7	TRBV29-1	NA	TGCAGCGTTGGGGGTCGGATGACCTACGAGCAGTACTTC	CSVGGRMTYEQYF
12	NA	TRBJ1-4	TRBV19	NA	TGTGCCAGTACCCAGGGAAACGAAAAACTGTTTTTT	CASTQGNEKLFF
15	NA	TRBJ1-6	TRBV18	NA	TGTGCCAGCGCAACTTCGGGGGCAAATAATTCACCCCTCCACTTT	CASATSGANNSPLHF
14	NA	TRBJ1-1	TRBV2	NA	TGTGCCAGCAGTGAATTGGTTGGGGTGGCTGAAGCTTTCTTT	CASSELVGVAEAFF
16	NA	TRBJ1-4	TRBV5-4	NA	TGTGCCAGCAGCAACGACAGATTTGCAACTAATGAAAAACTGTTTTTT	CASSNDRFATNEKLFF
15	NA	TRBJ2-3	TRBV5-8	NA	TGTGCCAGCAGCTTTTTGGGGGTTGGCACAGATACGCAGTATTTT	CASSFLGVGTDTQYF
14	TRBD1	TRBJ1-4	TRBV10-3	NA	TGTGCCATCTCGGAACAGGGGGGAGGTGAAAAACTGTTTTTT	CAISEQGGGEKLFF
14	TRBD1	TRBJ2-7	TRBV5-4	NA	TGTGCCAGCAGCTTGCCAGGGGGATCCTACGAGCAGTACTTC	CASSLPGGSYEQYF
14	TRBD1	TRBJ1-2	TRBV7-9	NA	TGTGCCAGCAGCTTAGCGGGACAGAACTATGGCTACACCTTC	CASSLAGQNYGYTF